This TCR beta chain stems from a study of blood T cell repertoires in COVID-19. Study background: Sites across the United States, Italy and Spain contributed samples from acute and convalescent COVID-19.

This clone was seen only once. In the study's own analysis: Reference gene primer amplification gave nucleated cell count estimates. Measured with immunoSEQ multiplex PCR; TCRdb has only the in-frame clones, and not every one. V, J and clone size are taken as reported in that table, and D and trimming were inferred from the DNA itself. This sample has about 200,000 clones, with roughly nine tenths found just once. Input material: peripheral blood. The sequence was obtained from a woman aged 65 to 85 with acute or convalescent COVID-19.

The CDR3 DNA is TGCGCCACCCGTTCGGGAGATACGCAGTATTTT. Its translation is CATRSGDTQYF. The rearrangement joins TRBV10-1 to TRBJ2-3; D gene unclear. The CDR3 is made up of 11 amino acids. Looked up from germline, CDR1 is WNHNN and CDR2 is SYGVQD (reference sequence). Trimming left V 10 bases short and J 5 bases short, with 10 bases between.